The T cell receptor beta chain under discussion was sequenced for a study of cytomegalovirus exposure and HLA in healthy donors. Study observations and caveats: Researchers catalogued 164 TCR beta chains as cytomegalovirus-associated.

With 6 bases removed from V and 8 bases from J, the gap between germline ends came to 10 bases. Germline CDR1 MDHEN, CDR2 SYDVKM. This CDR3 is 12 amino acids long. Sequencing used immunoSEQ multiplex PCR; TCRdb keeps in-frame clones, though not all of them. The profile shows over 150,000 clones, around 84% of them singletons. As for this clone: The antigen is unknown.

The chain has TRBV28 and TRBJ2-2; D may be TRBD2 (6 bases). What was sequenced was PBMCs. The sequence came from a woman in her twenties or thirties in good health and CMV-seropositive. CDR3 coding DNA: TGTGCCAGCAGACCTAGCGTGGGGGAGCTGTTTTTT. It encodes CASRPSVGELFF.